The clone carrying this T cell receptor beta chain was detected only a few times. Its antigen is currently unknown. The data are from a study of early T cells in non-severe SARS-CoV-2 infection. The CDR3 has 15 residues. The J segment lost 8 bases and the V segment lost 7 bases, leaving 18 bases of the junction unmatched. Germline V gene lookup returns CDR1 SQVTM and CDR2 ANQGSEA. Study-level findings and limits: The VDJdb matching leaned toward anti-spike CD8 responses and overlooked private and CD4 specificities.

The TCR library protocol was used to attach unique molecular identifiers. These identifiers were attached to individual cDNA molecules. TCRdb recomputed calls from the 5' RACE reads with MiXCR, one row per CDR3 protein. The sample holds 87,000 or so distinct CDR3 sequences; 12% to 15% are singletons and the top ten take roughly 6%. This chain connects TRBV29-1 to TRBJ1-1, with TRBD1 matching 8 bases. The sequenced material came from whole blood. This receptor was taken from an adult who was a healthcare worker with PCR-confirmed SARS-CoV-2 infection or an uninfected control (not recorded which). CDR3 in DNA: TGCAGCGCCGAAGACAGGGGCTCACTGTTAGTCGAAGCTTTCTTT. Translated, it gives CSAEDRGSLLVEAFF.